This T cell receptor (beta chain) stems from a study of cytomegalovirus exposure and HLA in healthy donors. Study context: Sequencing of roughly 180 million T cells in an earlier analysis found 95 million to 120 million unique TCR beta sequences. Points from the study as a whole: The authors excluded some V segments, including TRBV6-2 and TRBV6-3, as indistinguishable. When analyzed later, a missense DCLRE1C variant was found to be linked to TCR beta V- and J-gene trimming.

To note about this clone: Its specificity is unknown.

Trimming at V came to 4 bases and at J to 1 base, leaving 10 bases not matched to a gene. CDR1 and CDR2 (germline): MGHRA, YSYEKL. The CDR3 spans 17 residues. The PCR ran on 60 Vbeta and 13 Jbeta primers. Using immunoSEQ multiplex PCR, the repertoire was profiled, and TCRdb retains in-frame clones only, with some absent. The sample has roughly 89,000 clones, 81% seen once. The sequenced sample was PBMCs. The clonotype was recovered from a woman aged 25-40 years in good health and CMV-seronegative. The chain links TRBV4-1 to TRBJ2-3; 8 bases are a match to TRBD2. CDR3 in DNA: TGCGCCAGCAGCCCGGGGGGGGCGGCGGTTGGCACAGATACGCAGTATTTT. Its protein product is CASSPGGAAVGTDTQYF.